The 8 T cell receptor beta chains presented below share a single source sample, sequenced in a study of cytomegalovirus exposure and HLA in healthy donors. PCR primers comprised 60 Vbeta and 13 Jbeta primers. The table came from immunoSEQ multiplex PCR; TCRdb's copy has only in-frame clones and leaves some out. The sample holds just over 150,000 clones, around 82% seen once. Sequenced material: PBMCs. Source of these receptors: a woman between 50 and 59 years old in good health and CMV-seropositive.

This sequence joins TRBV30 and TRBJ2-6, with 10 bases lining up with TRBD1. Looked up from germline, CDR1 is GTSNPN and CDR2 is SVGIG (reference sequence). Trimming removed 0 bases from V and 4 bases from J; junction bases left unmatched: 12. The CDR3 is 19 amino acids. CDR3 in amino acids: CAWSVRVGQGVPGANVLTF. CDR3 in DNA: TGTGCCTGGAGTGTACGGGTCGGACAGGGGGTCCCGGGGGCCAACGTCCTGACTTTC.

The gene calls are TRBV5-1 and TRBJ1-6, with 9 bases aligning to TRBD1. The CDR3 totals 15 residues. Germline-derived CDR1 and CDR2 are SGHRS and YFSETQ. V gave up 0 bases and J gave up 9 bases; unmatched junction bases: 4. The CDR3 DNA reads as TGCGCCAGCAGCTTGGGGGACAGGGAGGGTTCACCCCTCCACTTT. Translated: CASSLGDREGSPLHF.

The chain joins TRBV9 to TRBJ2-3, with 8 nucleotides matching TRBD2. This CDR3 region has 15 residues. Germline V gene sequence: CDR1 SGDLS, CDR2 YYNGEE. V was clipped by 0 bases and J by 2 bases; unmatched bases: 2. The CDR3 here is CASSVGGGNTDTQYF. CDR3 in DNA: TGTGCCAGCAGCGTAGGCGGGGGGAACACAGATACGCAGTATTTT.

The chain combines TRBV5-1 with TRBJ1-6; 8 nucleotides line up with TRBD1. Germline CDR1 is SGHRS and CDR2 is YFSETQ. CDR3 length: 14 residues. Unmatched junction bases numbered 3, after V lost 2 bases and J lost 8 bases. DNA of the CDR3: TGCGCCAGCAGCTTCACAGGGGGAGATTCACCCCTCCACTTT. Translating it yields CASSFTGGDSPLHF.

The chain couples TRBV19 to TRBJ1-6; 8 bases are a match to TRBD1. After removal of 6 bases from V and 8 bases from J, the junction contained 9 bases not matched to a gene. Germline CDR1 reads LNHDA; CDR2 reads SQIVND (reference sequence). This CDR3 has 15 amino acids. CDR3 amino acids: CASRGQATGDSPLHF. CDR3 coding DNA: TGTGCCAGTAGGGGACAGGCGACGGGGGATTCACCCCTCCACTTT.

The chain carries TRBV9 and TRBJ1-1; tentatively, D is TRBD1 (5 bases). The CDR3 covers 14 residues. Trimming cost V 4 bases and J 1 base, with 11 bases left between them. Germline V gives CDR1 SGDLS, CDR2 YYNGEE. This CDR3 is CASSLHGGNTEAFF. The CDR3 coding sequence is TGTGCCAGCAGCCTCCACGGGGGGAACACTGAAGCTTTCTTT.

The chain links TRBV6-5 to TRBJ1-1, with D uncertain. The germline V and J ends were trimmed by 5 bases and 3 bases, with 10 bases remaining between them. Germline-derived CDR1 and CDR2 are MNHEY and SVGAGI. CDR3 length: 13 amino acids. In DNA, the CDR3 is TGTGCCAGCAGTCGAACCCGAGACACTGAAGCTTTCTTT. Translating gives CASSRTRDTEAFF.

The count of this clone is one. In nucleotides, the CDR3 is TGTGCCAGCAGTATAAACAGGGGCCCACCTACAGATACGCAGTATTTT. This gives the protein CASSINRGPPTDTQYF. This sequence joins TRBV6-6 and TRBJ2-3, with TRBD1 matching 7 bases. Trimming took 5 bases from V and 3 from J; bases not matched to a gene: 11. CDR3 length equals 16 residues. Germline CDR1 is MNHNY and CDR2 is SVGAGI (reference sequence).